Listed here are 18 T cell receptor beta chains from one sample, sequenced in a study of shared clonotypes between healthy human individuals. The table came from immunoSEQ multiplex PCR; TCRdb's copy has only in-frame clones and leaves some out. Of 2 million to 2.5 million clones in the sample, 90% to 97% were seen once. Sequencing used naive CD4+ T cells sorted from blood. The subset is: CD45RA+ positively selected. These receptors came from a man aged 18 to 29 in good health.

The J gene is TRBJ1-6, the V gene TRBV18; D is unresolved. Trimming stripped 6 bases from V and 10 bases from J, with 13 bases between. There are 13 residues in the CDR3. CDR1 is KGHSH and CDR2 is LQKENI in the germline V gene. The CDR3: CASSPSLGSPLHF. CDR3 DNA: TGTGCCAGCTCGCCCTCTTTAGGGTCACCCCTCCACTTT.

Concerning this clone: Other nucleotide sequences in the sample specify the same CDR3. The chain links TRBV18 to TRBJ2-5; the D gene is possibly TRBD1 (5 bases). V was cut by 4 bases and J by 2 bases, with 11 bases left in between. The CDR3 sequence is 14 residues long. Germline loops: CDR1 KGHSH, CDR2 LQKENI. CDR3 sequence reads: CASSRTTVQETQYF. The CDR3 DNA reads as TGTGCCAGCTCACGAACGACAGTACAAGAGACCCAGTACTTC.

This chain uses TRBV21-1 with TRBJ2-7. TRBV21-1 is marked as a pseudogene. There are 14 residues in the CDR3. CDR3 bases: TGTGCCAGCAGCAAAGAGGACCTGTTCGGCGAGCAGTACTTC. Translation: CASSKEDLFGEQYF.

This clone occurred a few times. Here the CDR3 DNA reads TGTGCCAGCAGCTTAGACGAGGCCCCAAATTCACCCCTCCACTTT. Its translation: CASSLDEAPNSPLHF. This chain joins TRBV7-9 and TRBJ1-6; no firm D call. The V end was cut by 1 base, the J end by 7 bases, with 11 bases between. From germline, CDR1 is SEHNR and CDR2 FQNEAQ (reference sequence). CDR3 size: 15 residues.

This clone has more than one count but fewer than ten. CDR3 in amino acids: CASSPTQGRTGRSNQPQHF. The CDR3 DNA sequence: TGTGCCAGCAGTCCCACGCAAGGTCGGACAGGGAGGAGCAATCAGCCCCAGCATTTT. The V and J genes are TRBV28 and TRBJ1-5; 8 positions agree with TRBD1. The germline CDR1 and CDR2 sequences are MDHEN and SYDVKM. The CDR3 totals 19 residues. V was clipped by 5 bases and J by 1 base; unmatched bases: 16. Filled out from reference TRBV28 and TRBJ1-5, the complete variable domain reads DVKVTQSSRYLVKRTGEKVFLECVQDMDHENMFWYRQDPGLGLRLIYFSYDVKMKEKGDIPEGYSVSREKKERFSLILESASTNQTSMYLCASSPTQGRTGRSNQPQHFGDGTRLSIL.

The V call is TRBV14, the J call TRBJ2-2, with 16 bases lining up with TRBD2. Losses at the gene ends were 4 bases for V and 3 bases for J; bases not matched to a gene: 5. This CDR3 is built from 18 residues. Germline CDR1 is SGHDN and CDR2 is FVKESK. CDR3 nucleotide sequence: TGTGCCAGCAGCCTGGGACTAGCGGGAGGGCCGGACACCGGGGAGCTGTTTTTT. Protein product: CASSLGLAGGPDTGELFF.

The CDR3 protein is CASSIGGLVRTGELFF. The DNA of the CDR3 is TGTGCCAGTAGTATAGGAGGACTAGTAAGGACCGGGGAGCTGTTTTTT. This chain joins TRBV19 and TRBJ2-2; 7 bases align to TRBD2. Germline lookup yields CDR1 LNHDA and CDR2 SQIVND (reference sequence). The junction had 7 bases not matched to a gene; V was cut back by 1 base and J by 5 bases. The CDR3 loop spans 16 amino acids.

Comments on this clone: The sample holds other DNA sequences that translate to the same CDR3. The chain joins TRBV28 to TRBJ1-5; 11 bases match TRBD1. Losses at the gene ends were 6 bases for V and 2 bases for J; bases not matched to a gene: 3. This CDR3 region has 15 residues. Germline V CDR1 and CDR2: MDHEN, SYDVKM. The CDR3 region is CASSSGQGGNQPQHF. DNA of the CDR3: TGTGCCAGCAGCTCGGGACAGGGGGGCAATCAGCCCCAGCATTTT.

This rearrangement joins TRBV7-9 to TRBJ2-5; D call uncertain. The CDR3 sequence is 12 residues long. Germline V CDR1 and CDR2: SEHNR, FQNEAQ (reference sequence). Trimming left V 4 bases short and J 2 bases short, with 5 bases between. CDR3 sequence (DNA): TGTGCCAGCAGCTCCAATCAAGAGACCCAGTACTTC. Its protein product is CASSSNQETQYF.

The chain joins TRBV29-1 to TRBJ2-7; D is perhaps TRBD1 (6 bases). V was clipped by 6 bases and J by 4 bases, with 19 bases between them. Germline V gene data show CDR1 as SQVTM and CDR2 as ANQGSEA. The CDR3 consists of 14 residues. The CDR3 loop reads CSVTKGVMSYEQYF. The CDR3 DNA reads as TGCAGCGTCACAAAGGGGGTTATGTCTTACGAGCAGTACTTC.

This chain uses TRBV5-8 with TRBJ2-7; perhaps TRBD1 as D (6 bases). The germline CDR1 and CDR2 sequences are SGHTS and YDEGEE. The CDR3 has 14 amino acids. Between the trimmed V and J ends, which lost 0 bases and 1 base, there was a span of 8 bases. The CDR3 sequence is CASSLGQASYEQYF. As DNA, the CDR3 is TGTGCCAGCAGCTTGGGACAGGCATCCTACGAGCAGTACTTC. Complete variable domain (other parts from reference TRBV5-8 and TRBJ2-7): EAGVTQSPTHLIKTRGQQATLRCSPISGHTSVYWYQQALGLGLQFLLWYDEGEERNRGNFPPRFSGRQFPNYSSELNVNALELEDSALYLCASSLGQASYEQYFGPGTRLTVT.

This clone was detected only a few times. The V gene is TRBV30, the J gene TRBJ1-3; D not certain. CDR1 is GTSNPN, CDR2 SVGIG, per germline (reference sequence). Between the trimmed V and J ends, which lost 0 bases and 0 bases, there was a span of 12 bases. CDR3 size: 16 residues. The CDR3 bases are TGTGCCTGGAGTGTGGTGGGCAAGAGCTCTGGAAACACCATATATTTT. Protein: CAWSVVGKSSGNTIYF.

The chain joins TRBV5-6 to TRBJ1-6; D is uncertain. Trimming pared 4 bases from V and 7 bases from J, leaving 18 bases between. CDR3 size: 16 residues. Germline loops: CDR1 SGHDT, CDR2 YYEEEE. The CDR3 DNA is TGTGCCAGCAGCGGGGATTCGGAGGACGAAAATTCACCCCTCCACTTT. It yields the protein CASSGDSEDENSPLHF.

V gene TRBV19 combines with J gene TRBJ2-7, with 13 bases that match TRBD2. J gave up 2 bases and V 6 bases, and 7 bases lay outside the gene matches. The CDR3 is made up of 16 amino acids. Per the germline V gene, CDR1 is LNHDA and CDR2 is SQIVND (reference sequence). The CDR3 loop is CASRATGTSGTYEQYF. DNA of the CDR3: TGTGCCAGTAGAGCCACAGGGACTAGCGGGACCTACGAGCAGTACTTC. The whole variable domain, filled in from reference TRBV19 and TRBJ2-7, reads DGGITQSPKYLFRKEGQNVTLSCEQNLNHDAMYWYRQDPGQGLRLIYYSQIVNDFQKGDIAEGYSVSREKKESFPLTVTSAQKNPTAFYLCASRATGTSGTYEQYFGPGTRLTVT.

The V call is TRBV30, the J call TRBJ1-6; D ambiguous. V lost 3 bases and J lost 7, with 7 bases in between. CDR3 length: 12 residues. The germline gives CDR1 GTSNPN, CDR2 SVGIG (reference sequence). CDR3 sequence (DNA): TGTGCCTGGAGAGGGATCAATTCACCCCTCCACTTT. It is translated as CAWRGINSPLHF.

The chain combines TRBV7-9 with TRBJ1-3; D call uncertain. The CDR3 consists of 13 residues. The germline gives CDR1 SEHNR, CDR2 FQNEAQ (reference sequence). Trimming pared 7 bases from V and 2 bases from J, leaving 9 bases between. Here the CDR3 reads CASTPGTGNTIYF. The CDR3 DNA follows: TGTGCCAGCACCCCGGGGACTGGAAACACCATATATTTT.

The genes are TRBV5-1 and TRBJ1-2; D uncertain. The V gene lost 2 bases and the J gene lost 2 bases, with 13 bases spanning the gap. Germline loops: CDR1 SGHRS, CDR2 YFSETQ. The CDR3 contains 15 residues. The CDR3 reads CASSFSPLSNYGYTF. The CDR3 DNA sequence: TGCGCCAGCAGCTTCTCGCCTCTCAGCAACTATGGCTACACCTTC.

Remarks on this clone: Distinct nucleotide sequences in the sample also encode this CDR3. The rearrangement uses TRBV5-6 and TRBJ2-5; 9 nucleotides match TRBD2. The CDR3 covers 15 residues. The V and J ends lost 1 base and 2 bases, in that order; junction bases with no gene match: 3. CDR1 is SGHDT, CDR2 YYEEEE, per germline. The CDR3 spells CASSLPSGAQETQYF. DNA for the CDR3: TGTGCCAGCAGCTTGCCTAGCGGGGCACAAGAGACCCAGTACTTC.